Presented here are 22 T cell receptor beta chains from one specimen sequenced in a study of CD8+ T cells in alopecia areata. Cells from pooled cutaneous lymph nodes were sorted by CD4, CD8alpha, NKG2D, NKG2ACE and other markers. The authors extracted RNA and reverse transcribed it into cDNA as the sequencing template. Sequenced by immunoSEQ multiplex PCR; TCRdb stores in-frame clones only, minus some. Observed in the sample are more than 250,000 clones, none of them singletons. Sequencing was performed on CD4+ T cells sorted from a lymph node. These receptors came from a C3H/HeJ mouse with alopecia areata. MHC haplotype of the strain: H2-k.

On this clone: Germline and genes: mouse. The CDR3 end is not reached by the read, which stops 4 residues before it; the germline J gene fills it in. The chain is built from TRBV5 and TRBJ2-7; maybe TRBD2 (6 bases). CDR3 length: 14 amino acids. V lost 3 bases, J lost 0 bases, and 9 bases lay in between. Germline values: CDR1 LGHNA, CDR2 YNLKQL (reference sequence). Partial CDR3 DNA: TGTGCCAGCAGCCATCTGGGGCCCTCCTAT. Protein sequence: CASSHLGPSY. The whole CDR3 protein is CASSHLGPSYEQYF.

On this clone itself: The gene names given are mouse names. The DNA ends 4 residues before the CDR3 does, and the rest of the CDR3 is filled in from the germline J gene. The chain is built from TRBV31 and TRBJ2-2; 11 nucleotides line up with TRBD2. The V gene end was trimmed by 3 bases and the J gene end by 5 bases; junction bases not matched to a gene: 5. Germline CDR1 and CDR2: GKSSPN and SITVG. This CDR3 has 15 amino acids. The CDR3 here is CAWSRTGGRTGQLYF. CDR3 bases read: TGTGCCTGGAGCCGGACTGGGGGGAGGACCGGG.

As for this clone: Genes here carry mouse names. The read stops 4 residues short of the end of the CDR3; the missing end is completed from the germline J gene. The chain joins TRBV19 to TRBJ2-1; possible D gene TRBD2, 6 bases. The germline gives CDR1 FNHDT, CDR2 SITEND (reference sequence). V lost 5 bases and J lost 3, with 12 bases in between. This CDR3 spans 14 amino acids. CDR3 bases read: TGTGCCAGCAGACCGGGGGGAGTCTATGCT. As protein: CASRPGGVYA. The complete CDR3 protein is CASRPGGVYAEQFF.

This clone was detected a few times. The genes and germline here are from mouse. The DNA ends 4 residues before the CDR3 does, and the rest of the CDR3 is filled in from the germline J gene. V is TRBV5 and J is TRBJ2-7, with D tentatively TRBD2 (6 bases). Trimming removed 0 bases from V and 0 bases from J, with 9 bases in between. The CDR3 consists of 15 residues. CDR1 and CDR2 from the germline V gene are LGHNA and YNLKQL (reference sequence). CDR3 region: CASSQEPGGSYEQYF. CDR3 bases read: TGTGCCAGCAGCCAAGAACCGGGGGGCTCCTAT.

This clone was seen many times. These gene names are mouse names. The CDR3 end lies 4 residues beyond the end of the read and is filled in from the germline J gene. This specimen includes other DNA sequences encoding the same CDR3. The chain carries TRBV13-1 and TRBJ2-2; the D gene is possibly TRBD1 (5 bases). The CDR3 is 14 residues long. Germline-derived CDR1 and CDR2 are NSHNY and SYGAGN. Trimming left V 2 bases short and J 4 bases short, with 9 bases between. CDR3 bases read: TGTGCCAGCAGTGACAGGGCCGGCACCGGG. Translating gives CASSDRAGTG. The whole CDR3 protein reads CASSDRAGTGQLYF.

This clone was detected a few times. Mouse gene names apply. Read sequence stops 4 residues before the CDR3 end, and the germline J gene provides the missing end. This specimen includes other DNA sequences encoding the same CDR3. V gene TRBV1 combines with J gene TRBJ1-2; D may be TRBD1 (5 bases). The CDR3 loop spans 15 amino acids. Germline lookup yields CDR1 NSQYPW and CDR2 LRSPGD (reference sequence). The V and J ends lost 0 bases and 0 bases respectively, with 8 bases between them. The sequenced CDR3 bases are TGCACCTGCAGTGCAGAGCAGGGAGCAAACTCC. Translation: CTCSAEQGANS. The CDR3 as a whole reads CTCSAEQGANSDYTF.

A note on this clone: Gene names are the mouse ones. The read stops 3 residues short of the end of the CDR3; the missing end is completed from the germline J gene. The identical CDR3 is also encoded by other nucleotide sequences in the sample. The V gene is TRBV17, the J gene TRBJ1-6; 7 positions agree with TRBD1. TRBJ1-6 is annotated as an ORF whose role is uncertain. The CDR3 is 16 amino acids. Germline loops: CDR1 MNHDT, CDR2 YYDKIL. V was pared by 2 bases and J by 1 base, with 2 bases of the junction left unmatched. CDR3 protein: CASSRRQGSYNSPLYF. Partial CDR3 DNA: TGTGCTAGCAGTAGAAGACAGGGATCCTATAATTCGCCC.

Concerning this clone itself: Gene names and germline match the mouse. The read stops 4 residues short of the end of the CDR3; the missing end is completed from the germline J gene. This chain connects TRBV19 to TRBJ2-1; 10 nucleotides line up with TRBD1. Germline CDR1 reads FNHDT; CDR2 reads SITEND (reference sequence). There are 14 residues in the CDR3. The J segment lost 5 bases and the V segment lost 4 bases, leaving 3 bases of the junction unmatched. CDR3 sequence: CASSWGTGDAEQFF. CDR3 DNA (partial): TGTGCCAGCAGTTGGGGGACAGGGGATGCT.

About this clone: Mouse germline and gene names are used. The read terminates 4 residues ahead of where the CDR3 ends, so the germline J gene completes it. Distinct nucleotide sequences in the sample also encode this CDR3. The V gene is TRBV31, the J gene TRBJ1-2; tentatively, D is TRBD1 (5 bases). This CDR3 has 14 amino acids. Trimming left V 1 base short and J 0 bases short, with 9 bases between. Germline CDR1 is GKSSPN and CDR2 is SITVG. CDR3 residues: CAWSPDSANSDYTF. The covered CDR3 bases are TGTGCCTGGAGTCCAGACAGTGCAAACTCC.

This clone was picked up many times. Mouse gene names and germline throughout. The CDR3 goes on 4 residues after the read ends, and that part is filled in from the germline J gene. The rearrangement uses TRBV17 and TRBJ2-2, with 10 nucleotides matching TRBD2. The V gene end was trimmed by 1 base and the J gene end by 4 bases; junction bases not matched to a gene: 3. The CDR3 consists of 16 residues. Germline values: CDR1 MNHDT, CDR2 YYDKIL. The DNA read from the CDR3 is TGTGCTAGCAGTAGAGCTGGGGGGGCGTTCACCGGG. It yields the protein CASSRAGGAFTG. From start to end, the CDR3 is CASSRAGGAFTGQLYF.

Concerning this clone: Any gene name here is a mouse gene name. Coverage ceases 4 residues before the CDR3 finishes, and the germline J gene fills in the end. The rearrangement joins TRBV31 to TRBJ2-2; TRBD2 matches 7 bases. Per the germline V gene, CDR1 is GKSSPN and CDR2 is SITVG. The CDR3 runs 12 residues. Losses at the gene ends were 5 bases for V and 3 bases for J; bases not matched to a gene: 0. CDR3 sequence: CAWLGDTGQLYF. The covered CDR3 bases are TGTGCCTGGCTGGGGGACACCGGG.

With regard to this clone: Each gene name is a mouse one. The CDR3 bases that were read are TGTGCTAGCAACAGGGGGCGAACA. Protein product: CASNRGRT. From start to end, the CDR3 is CASNRGRTEVFF. The chain recombines TRBV17 with TRBJ1-1; 9 positions match TRBD1. Sequencing ends 4 residues short of the CDR3 end; the germline J gene provides the rest. Looked up from germline, CDR1 is MNHDT and CDR2 is YYDKIL. The CDR3 is 12 amino acids.

This clone has more than one count but fewer than ten. Genes and germline are mouse. The read comes to an end 4 residues before the CDR3 does, leaving the germline J gene to fill in the end. V and J are TRBV19 and TRBJ2-4, with TRBD1 as a possible D gene (6 bases). Germline-derived CDR1 and CDR2 are FNHDT and SITEND (reference sequence). The CDR3 is 13 residues long. V gave up 7 bases and J gave up 0 bases, with 9 bases separating them. The covered CDR3 bases are TGTGCCAGCCGCAGGGGAAGTCAAAAC. It encodes CASRRGSQN. The entire CDR3 sequence reads CASRRGSQNTLYF.

This clone was detected only a few times. Mouse names are used for the genes. The DNA ends 4 residues before the CDR3 does, and the rest of the CDR3 is filled in from the germline J gene. The rearrangement joins TRBV13-3 to TRBJ2-3, with 10 bases lining up with TRBD1. Trimming took 4 bases from V and 2 from J; bases not matched to a gene: 7. Germline V gives CDR1 NNHDY, CDR2 SYVADS. The CDR3 is 16 residues long. The CDR3 region is CASSPDRGRAAETLYF. CDR3 DNA (partial): TGTGCCAGCAGTCCTGACAGGGGGCGCGCTGCAGAA.

About this clone: The gene names here belong to mouse. CDR3 DNA, as far as it was read: TGTGCCTGGAGTGGACAGATAAACTCC. Translation: CAWSGQINS. The entire CDR3 reads CAWSGQINSDYTF. The chain uses TRBV31 and TRBJ1-2; the D gene is possibly TRBD1 (6 bases). The read falls 4 residues short of the CDR3 end, and the missing part is taken from the germline J gene. Germline V gene data show CDR1 as GKSSPN and CDR2 as SITVG. This CDR3 has 13 amino acids. Trimming cost V 2 bases and J 1 base, with 8 bases left between them.

As to this clone: The gene symbols are mouse symbols. The read gets to within 4 residues of the CDR3 end, and the germline J gene fills in the rest. J is TRBJ2-5 and V is TRBV19; maybe TRBD1 (6 bases). Germline V gene lookup returns CDR1 FNHDT and CDR2 SITEND (reference sequence). This CDR3 contains 15 residues. V lost 3 bases, J lost 1 base, and 12 bases lay in between. The CDR3 here is CASSNPRTDQDTQYF. Partial CDR3 DNA: TGTGCCAGCAGTAATCCTCGGACAGACCAAGAC.

Concerning this clone itself: Gene and germline names: mouse. The read terminates 4 residues ahead of where the CDR3 ends, so the germline J gene completes it. The same CDR3 is also encoded by other DNA sequences in this sample. The chain uses TRBV1 and TRBJ2-2; TRBD1 might be the D (5 bases). V gave up 2 bases and J gave up 0 bases, with 7 bases separating them. Germline CDR1 NSQYPW, CDR2 LRSPGD (reference sequence). The CDR3 runs 15 residues. The CDR3 bases that were read are TGCACCTGCAGTGCACAGGGCGCAAACACCGGG. Encoded protein: CTCSAQGANTG. The entire CDR3 protein reads CTCSAQGANTGQLYF. The entire variable domain, with the rest obtained from reference TRBV1 and TRBJ2-2, is as follows: VTLLEQNPRWRLVPRGQAVNLRCILKNSQYPWMSWYQQDLQKQLQWLFTLRSPGDKEVKSLPGADYLATRVTDTELRLQVANMSQGRTLYCTCSAQGANTGQLYFGEGSKLTVL.

About this clone itself: Mouse gene names and germline throughout. The sequenced fragment ends 3 residues before the CDR3 boundary, so the rest is inferred from the germline J gene. The rearrangement uses TRBV19 and TRBJ1-6, with TRBD1 matching 7 bases. TRBJ1-6 is given ORF status, its function remaining uncertain. Germline values: CDR1 FNHDT, CDR2 SITEND (reference sequence). V dropped 0 bases and J dropped 7; count of bases not matched to a gene: 4. The CDR3 consists of 15 residues. The DNA read from the CDR3 is TGTGCCAGCAGTATAGAAGGGGGCGGAAATTCGCCC. Encoded protein: CASSIEGGGNSP. The full CDR3 is CASSIEGGGNSPLYF.

This clone was detected only a few times. Mouse names are used for the genes. The read finishes 4 residues shy of the CDR3 end, and the germline J gene is used to complete it. The chain combines TRBV19 with TRBJ1-2; the D gene is possibly TRBD1 (6 bases). Germline values: CDR1 FNHDT, CDR2 SITEND (reference sequence). The CDR3 covers 14 residues. V dropped 4 bases and J dropped 1 base, with 11 bases sitting between them. CDR3 residues: CASSLRDKNSDYTF. Incomplete CDR3 DNA: TGTGCCAGCAGTCTCCGGGACAAAAACTCC.

This clone was observed a handful of times. Gene names and germline refer to mouse. The CDR3 extends 4 residues past the end of the read, so its final part is completed from the germline J gene. The chain is built from TRBV1 and TRBJ2-1, with D unresolved. V gave up 0 bases and J gave up 5 bases, with 8 bases separating them. The CDR3 runs to 14 residues. In germline, CDR1 is NSQYPW, CDR2 LRSPGD (reference sequence). Incomplete CDR3 DNA: TGCACCTGCAGTGCAGATTTTACAGATGCT. Amino acids: CTCSADFTDA. The whole CDR3 region reads CTCSADFTDAEQFF.

This clone was counted between two and nine times. Genes and germline are mouse. The part of the CDR3 DNA that was read is TGTGCCAGCAGGCCGACTGGGGGGAAT. This translates into CASRPTGGN. The complete CDR3 protein is CASRPTGGNEQYF. The rearrangement uses TRBV19 and TRBJ2-7; the match to TRBD2 covers 10 bases. Sequencing ends 4 residues short of the CDR3 end; the germline J gene provides the rest. There are 13 residues in the CDR3. Germline CDR1 reads FNHDT; CDR2 reads SITEND (reference sequence).

A note on this clone: The genes and germline here are from mouse. The CDR3 end falls 4 residues outside the read, so it is completed with the germline J gene. The gene calls are TRBV13-1 and TRBJ2-2; D is possibly TRBD1 (6 bases). Looked up from germline, CDR1 is NSHNY and CDR2 is SYGAGN. The ends were cut back, 3 bases at V and 1 base at J, with 7 bases in the middle. The CDR3 covers 14 residues. The CDR3 is CASSVDRNTGQLYF. CDR3 bases read: TGTGCCAGCAGTGTGGACAGAAACACCGGG.